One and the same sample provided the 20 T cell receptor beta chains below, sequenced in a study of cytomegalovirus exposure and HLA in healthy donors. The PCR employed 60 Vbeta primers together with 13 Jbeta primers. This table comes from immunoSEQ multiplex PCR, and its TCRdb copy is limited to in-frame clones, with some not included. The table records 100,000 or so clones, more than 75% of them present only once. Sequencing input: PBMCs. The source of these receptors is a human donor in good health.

CDR3 sequence: CASSPRQGNNNEQFF. In DNA form, the CDR3 reads TGTGCCAGCAGCCCGCGACAGGGGAACAACAATGAGCAGTTCTTC. The rearrangement links TRBV7-9 to TRBJ2-1, with 8 bases fitting TRBD1. Germline V lookup: CDR1 SEHNR, CDR2 FQNEAQ (reference sequence). The CDR3 has 15 amino acids. J gave up 5 bases and V 5 bases, and 8 bases lay outside the gene matches.

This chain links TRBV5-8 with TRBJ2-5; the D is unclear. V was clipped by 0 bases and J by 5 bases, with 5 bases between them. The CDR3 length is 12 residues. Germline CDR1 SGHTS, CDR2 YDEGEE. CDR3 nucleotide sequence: TGTGCCAGCAGCTTGGCCCGGGAGACCCAGTACTTC. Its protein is CASSLARETQYF.

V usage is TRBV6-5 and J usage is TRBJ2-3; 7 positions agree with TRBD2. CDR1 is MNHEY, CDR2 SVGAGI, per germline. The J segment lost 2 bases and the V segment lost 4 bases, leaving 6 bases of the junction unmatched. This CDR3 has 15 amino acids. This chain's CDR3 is CASSFQRLATDTQYF. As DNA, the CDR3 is TGTGCCAGCAGTTTCCAAAGACTAGCCACAGATACGCAGTATTTT.

CDR3 protein: CATSALPPGGYEQYF. The CDR3 nucleotides read TGTGCCACCAGCGCCCTACCCCCAGGGGGGTACGAGCAGTACTTC. The V call is TRBV15, the J call TRBJ2-7; D possibly corresponds to TRBD1 (7 bases). The V end was cut by 5 bases, the J end by 4 bases, with 18 bases between. Germline loops: CDR1 LNHNV, CDR2 YYDKDF (reference sequence). The CDR3 runs to 15 residues.

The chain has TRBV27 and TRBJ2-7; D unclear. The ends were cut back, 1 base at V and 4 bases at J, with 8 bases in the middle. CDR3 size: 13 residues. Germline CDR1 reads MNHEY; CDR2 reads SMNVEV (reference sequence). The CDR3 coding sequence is TGTGCCAGCAGTTTATGGCAGAATTACGAGCAGTACTTC. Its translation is CASSLWQNYEQYF.

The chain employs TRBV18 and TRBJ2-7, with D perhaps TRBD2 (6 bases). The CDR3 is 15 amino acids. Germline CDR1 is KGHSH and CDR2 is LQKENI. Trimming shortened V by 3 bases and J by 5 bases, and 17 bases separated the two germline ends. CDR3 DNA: TGTGCCAGCTCACCGGGGACTCCCACGCCGGACGAGCAGTACTTC. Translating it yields CASSPGTPTPDEQYF.

The CDR3 DNA sequence: TGTGCCAGCTCAATTAGCGAGAATACGCAGTATTTT. It is translated as CASSISENTQYF. V and J are TRBV18 and TRBJ2-3, with D perhaps matching TRBD2 (5 bases). Germline assignment: CDR1 KGHSH and CDR2 LQKENI. The V end lost 5 bases, the J end lost 7 bases, and 10 bases lay between the germline ends. There are 12 residues in the CDR3.

CDR3 coding DNA: TGTGCCAGCAGCTCCACGCAGGGACTCGGTGAAGCTTTCTTT. The encoded protein is CASSSTQGLGEAFF. The chain is built from TRBV7-9 and TRBJ1-1, with a weak D call TRBD1 (5 bases). The V gene's germline CDR1 is SEHNR and CDR2 FQNEAQ (reference sequence). Deletions cut 4 bases from V and 7 bases from J, with 16 bases between. The CDR3 loop spans 14 amino acids.

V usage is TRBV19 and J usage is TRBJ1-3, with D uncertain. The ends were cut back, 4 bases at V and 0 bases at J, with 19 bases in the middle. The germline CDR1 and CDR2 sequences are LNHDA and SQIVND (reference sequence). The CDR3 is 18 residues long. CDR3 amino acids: CASSTPPIALSSGNTIYF. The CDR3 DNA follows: TGTGCCAGTAGTACTCCTCCCATCGCTCTCAGCTCTGGAAACACCATATATTTT.

The CDR3 reads CAGQKEQETQYF. CDR3 nucleotides: TGTGCCGGCCAGAAAGAACAAGAGACCCAGTACTTC. This chain links TRBV28 with TRBJ2-5; D remains unclear. CDR3 length equals 12 residues. Trimming removed 11 bases at V and 2 bases at J, with 12 bases between. CDR1 is MDHEN and CDR2 is SYDVKM in the germline V gene.

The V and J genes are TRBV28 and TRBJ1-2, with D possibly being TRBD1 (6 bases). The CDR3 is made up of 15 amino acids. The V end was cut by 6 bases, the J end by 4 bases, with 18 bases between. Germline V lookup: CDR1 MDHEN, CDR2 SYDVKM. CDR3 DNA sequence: TGTGCCAGCAGCACCAACAGGGATTCCGGCTATGGCTACACCTTC. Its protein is CASSTNRDSGYGYTF.

CDR3 sequence reads: CASSPGLAGGGEQYF. CDR3 nucleotides: TGTGCCAGCAGTCCGGGACTAGCGGGGGGGGGCGAGCAGTACTTC. The chain links TRBV13 to TRBJ2-5, with 16 bases identical to TRBD2. TRBJ2-7 explains the end of the DNA better; the J call may be wrong. The germline CDR1 and CDR2 sequences are PRHDT and FYEKMQ (reference sequence). The CDR3 covers 15 residues.

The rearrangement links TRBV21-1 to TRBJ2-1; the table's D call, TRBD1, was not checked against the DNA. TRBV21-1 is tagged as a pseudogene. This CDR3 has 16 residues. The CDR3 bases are TGTGCCAGCAGCTTCCGCGGGACAGGGGGATTCAATGAGCAGTTCTTC. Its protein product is CASSFRGTGGFNEQFF.

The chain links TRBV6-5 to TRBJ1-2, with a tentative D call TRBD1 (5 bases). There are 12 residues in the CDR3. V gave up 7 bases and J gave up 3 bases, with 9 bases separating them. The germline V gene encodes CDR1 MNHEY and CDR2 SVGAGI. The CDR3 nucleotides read TGTGCCAGCATGGGGGGGGACTATGGCTACACCTTC. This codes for CASMGGDYGYTF.

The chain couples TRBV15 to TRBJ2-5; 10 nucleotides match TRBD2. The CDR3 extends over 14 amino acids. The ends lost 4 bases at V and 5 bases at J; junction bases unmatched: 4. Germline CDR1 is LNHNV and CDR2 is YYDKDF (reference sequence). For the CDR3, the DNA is TGTGCCACCAGCACGGGACTAGCGAGGGAGACCCAGTACTTC. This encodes CATSTGLARETQYF.

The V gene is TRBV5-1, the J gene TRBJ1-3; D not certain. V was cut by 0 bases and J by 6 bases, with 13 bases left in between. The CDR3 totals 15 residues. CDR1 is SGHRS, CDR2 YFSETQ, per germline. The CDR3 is CASSLGAGPLNTIYF. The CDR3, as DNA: TGCGCCAGCAGCTTGGGGGCAGGTCCTCTAAACACCATATATTTT.

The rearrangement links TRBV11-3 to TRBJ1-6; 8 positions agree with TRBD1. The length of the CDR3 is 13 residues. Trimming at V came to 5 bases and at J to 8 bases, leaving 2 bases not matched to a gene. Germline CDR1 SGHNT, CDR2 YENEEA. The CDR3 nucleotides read TGTGCCAGCAGCCAGGGGGCGGATTCACCCCTCCACTTT. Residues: CASSQGADSPLHF. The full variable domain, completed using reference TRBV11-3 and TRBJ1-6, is EAGVVQSPRYKIIEKKQPVAFWCNPISGHNTLYWYLQNLGQGPELLIRYENEEAVDDSQLPKDRFSAERLKGVDSTLKIQPAELGDSAVYLCASSQGADSPLHFGNGTRLTVT.

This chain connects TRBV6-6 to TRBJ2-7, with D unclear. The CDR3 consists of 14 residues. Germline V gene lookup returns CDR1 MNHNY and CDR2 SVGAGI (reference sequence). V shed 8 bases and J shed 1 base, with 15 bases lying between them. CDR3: CASYNEAVSYEQYF. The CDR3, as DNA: TGTGCCAGCTACAACGAGGCAGTTTCCTACGAGCAGTACTTC.

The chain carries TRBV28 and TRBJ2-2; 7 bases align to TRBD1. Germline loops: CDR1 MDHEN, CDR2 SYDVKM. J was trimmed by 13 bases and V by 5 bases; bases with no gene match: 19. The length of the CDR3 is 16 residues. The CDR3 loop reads CASSGRVGGGLRVLFF. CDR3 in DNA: TGTGCCAGCAGTGGCCGGGTAGGGGGCGGATTACGTGTGCTGTTTTTT.

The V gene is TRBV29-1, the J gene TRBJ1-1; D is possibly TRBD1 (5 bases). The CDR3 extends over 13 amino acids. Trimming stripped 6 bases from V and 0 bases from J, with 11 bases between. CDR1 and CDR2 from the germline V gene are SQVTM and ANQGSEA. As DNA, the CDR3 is TGCAGCGTATTGACAGTCATGAACACTGAAGCTTTCTTT. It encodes CSVLTVMNTEAFF. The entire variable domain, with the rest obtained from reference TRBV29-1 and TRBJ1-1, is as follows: SAVISQKPSRDICQRGTSLTIQCQVDSQVTMMFWYRQQPGQSLTLIATANQGSEATYESGFVIDKFPISRPNLTFSTLTVSNMSPEDSSIYLCSVLTVMNTEAFFGQGTRLTVV.